The 32 T cell receptor beta chains below all came from one sample that was sequenced in a study of early T cells in non-severe SARS-CoV-2 infection. TCRdb redid the calling of the 5' RACE reads with MiXCR, one entry per CDR3 protein. The sample lists roughly 33,000 distinct CDR3 sequences; around 5% were seen once. Sequencing used whole blood. The receptors derive from an adult who was a healthcare worker with PCR-confirmed SARS-CoV-2 infection or an uninfected control (not recorded which).

This clonotype was picked up a small number of times. The chain is built from TRBV7-9 and TRBJ2-1, with 8 nucleotides matching TRBD1. V lost 4 bases and J lost 0; bases outside the gene matches: 8. Germline CDR1 and CDR2: SEHNR and FQNEAQ (reference sequence). CDR3 size: 17 residues. The DNA of the CDR3 is TGTGCCAGCAGCTCTCCCGGGACAGGTGACTCCTACAATGAGCAGTTCTTC. This gives the protein CASSSPGTGDSYNEQFF.

In this sample, this clonotype turned up many times. V usage is TRBV5-1 and J usage is TRBJ2-3; the D gene is possibly TRBD1 (6 bases). CDR1 is SGHRS and CDR2 is YFSETQ in the germline V gene. The CDR3 is 15 amino acids. V was cut by 4 bases and J by 6 bases, with 18 bases left in between. Written as DNA, the CDR3 is TGCGCCAGCAGCCCCCCCCAGGGGCGCTCGGATACGCAGTATTTT. Residues: CASSPPQGRSDTQYF.

V is TRBV7-3 and J is TRBJ2-7; 11 nucleotides agree with TRBD1. With V trimmed by 5 bases and J by 6 bases, 3 bases remained unmatched. Germline CDR1 and CDR2: SGHTA and FQGTGA. The CDR3 is made up of 13 amino acids. Here the CDR3 reads CASSPGTGGEQYF. CDR3 DNA sequence: TGTGCCAGCAGCCCCGGGACAGGGGGCGAGCAGTACTTC.

The V and J genes are TRBV27 and TRBJ2-2, with D perhaps TRBD1 or TRBD2 (5 bases each). The CDR3 loop spans 15 amino acids. The germline V gene encodes CDR1 MNHEY and CDR2 SMNVEV (reference sequence). Deletions cut 1 base from V and 6 bases from J, with 12 bases between. CDR3 DNA: TGTGCCAGCAGTTTATGGCCAGGGACGTCCGGGGAGCTGTTTTTT. Protein product: CASSLWPGTSGELFF.

This clonotype showed up many times. The chain joins TRBV6-5 to TRBJ1-2; D remains unclear. V dropped 7 bases and J dropped 2 bases, with 11 bases sitting between them. The CDR3 covers 13 residues. The germline CDR1 and CDR2 sequences are MNHEY and SVGAGI. The CDR3 region is CASTSRRNYGYTF. The CDR3 DNA sequence: TGTGCCAGCACTTCCAGGAGGAACTATGGCTACACCTTC.

The chain is built from TRBV7-6 and TRBJ2-5; D uncertain. CDR3 size: 15 residues. In germline, CDR1 is SGHVS, CDR2 FNYEAQ. Trimming shortened V by 2 bases and J by 0 bases, and 10 bases separated the two germline ends. The CDR3 region is CASSLFIGYQETQYF. The CDR3, as DNA: TGTGCCAGCAGCTTATTTATCGGGTACCAAGAGACCCAGTACTTC.

This clonotype was observed a few times. This sequence joins TRBV27 and TRBJ2-7, with 8 bases lining up with TRBD1. Germline trimming cut 8 bases from V and 1 base from J; bases unmatched to any gene: 4. Germline V gene lookup returns CDR1 MNHEY and CDR2 SMNVEV (reference sequence). This CDR3 comprises 13 residues. CDR3 protein: CASGNRGSYEQYF. In nucleotides, the CDR3 is TGTGCCAGCGGGAACAGGGGGTCCTACGAGCAGTACTTC.

The chain links TRBV5-1 to TRBJ1-2; 10 bases are a match to TRBD1. V shed 3 bases, J shed 2 bases, and the junction held 1 base outside the gene matches. Germline CDR1 is SGHRS and CDR2 is YFSETQ. The CDR3 is 14 amino acids. The CDR3 DNA reads as TGCGCCAGCAGCTGGGACAGGGGAAACTATGGCTACACCTTC. Amino acids: CASSWDRGNYGYTF.

Only a few counts were recorded for this clonotype. The rearrangement joins TRBV11-2 to TRBJ2-3; D not certain. In germline, CDR1 is SGHAT, CDR2 FQNNGV. The V and J ends lost 4 bases and 0 bases respectively, with 11 bases between them. The CDR3 totals 15 residues. CDR3 DNA: TGTGCCAGCAGCTCCAAGACACCCAGCACAGATACGCAGTATTTT. It encodes CASSSKTPSTDTQYF.

This clonotype was seen repeatedly, ten times or more. V and J are TRBV2 and TRBJ1-2, with D unresolved. Germline V gene data show CDR1 as SNHLY and CDR2 as FYNNEI. V was pared by 4 bases and J by 7 bases, with 16 bases between. The CDR3 sequence is 14 residues long. CDR3 coding DNA: TGTGCCAGCAGTGTACTAGGGCCCTTCGCTGGCTACACCTTC. This sequence encodes CASSVLGPFAGYTF.

This clonotype was found many times. The gene calls are TRBV5-1 and TRBJ2-3; D is possibly TRBD1 or TRBD2 (5 bases each). V shed 5 bases and J shed 4 bases, with 14 bases lying between them. Looked up from germline, CDR1 is SGHRS and CDR2 is YFSETQ. This CDR3 spans 14 amino acids. In DNA form, the CDR3 reads TGCGCCAGCAGGGACCAGCGAGGGGCAGATACGCAGTATTTT. The encoded protein is CASRDQRGADTQYF.

V gene TRBV5-4 combines with J gene TRBJ2-5, with 8 nucleotides matching TRBD2. The germline gives CDR1 SGHNT, CDR2 YYREEE (reference sequence). This CDR3 region has 14 residues. J lost 7 bases, V lost 2 bases, and 7 bases had no gene match. The CDR3 region has the DNA TGTGCCAGCAGCTTCCGGGGGGGGCGCGGGACCCAGTACTTC. This encodes CASSFRGGRGTQYF.

This clonotype was counted ten times or more. The genes are TRBV6-2 or TRBV6-3 and TRBJ2-3, with D possibly being TRBD1 (6 bases). The germline gives CDR1 MNHEY, CDR2 SVGEGT. The CDR3 loop spans 17 amino acids. V dropped 0 bases and J dropped 4 bases, with 17 bases sitting between them. CDR3 amino acids: CASSYSPGRGFADTQYF. Written as DNA, the CDR3 is TGTGCCAGCAGTTACTCGCCTGGCAGGGGTTTCGCAGATACGCAGTATTTT.

This clonotype was found a few times. The rearrangement joins TRBV7-9 to TRBJ2-5, with TRBD1 as a possible D gene (5 bases). Trimming shortened V by 5 bases and J by 4 bases, and 17 bases separated the two germline ends. The CDR3 runs 15 residues. Germline CDR1 reads SEHNR; CDR2 reads FQNEAQ (reference sequence). The CDR3 loop reads CASSRRAGPGETQYF. CDR3 DNA sequence: TGTGCCAGCAGCCGCCGCGCAGGGCCGGGAGAGACCCAGTACTTC.

Only a few counts were recorded for this clonotype. The chain links TRBV3-1 to TRBJ2-1; perhaps TRBD2 as D (6 bases). The CDR3 length is 15 residues. V was pared by 0 bases and J by 6 bases, with 12 bases between. Germline CDR1 reads LGHDT; CDR2 reads YNNKEL (reference sequence). This CDR3 is CASSQDALAINEQFF. The CDR3 DNA is TGTGCCAGCAGCCAAGATGCCCTAGCGATCAATGAGCAGTTCTTC.

This clonotype was seen a handful of times. The V call is TRBV20-1, the J call TRBJ2-7; D uncertain. V was cut by 0 bases and J by 6 bases, with 18 bases left in between. Germline V CDR1 and CDR2: DFQATT, SNEGSKA (reference sequence). CDR3 size: 15 residues. Written as DNA, the CDR3 is TGCAGTGCTAGAGATTTGTACGCAGAAGCGTTCGAGCAGTACTTC. This gives the protein CSARDLYAEAFEQYF.

This clonotype has a count of ten or more. The chain couples TRBV29-1 to TRBJ1-2, with D possibly being TRBD1 (5 bases). CDR3 length equals 13 residues. Per the germline V gene, CDR1 is SQVTM and CDR2 is ANQGSEA. V lost 3 bases, J lost 6 bases, and 14 bases lay in between. CDR3 nucleotides: TGCAGCGTTGACAGGGCACTCCCAAATGGCTACACCTTC. It yields the protein CSVDRALPNGYTF.

The sample holds a few counts of this clonotype. The rearrangement links TRBV14 to TRBJ1-5; D is uncertain. The CDR3 runs to 13 residues. The V and J ends lost 2 bases and 2 bases respectively, with 4 bases between them. Germline loops: CDR1 SGHDN, CDR2 FVKESK. The CDR3 region is CASSQRGNQPQHF. CDR3 sequence (DNA): TGTGCCAGCAGCCAACGGGGCAATCAGCCCCAGCATTTT.

There are a few counts of this clonotype. The rearrangement uses TRBV20-1 and TRBJ2-7; 9 bases agree with TRBD2. The CDR3 sequence is 17 residues long. Trimming removed 7 bases from V and 4 bases from J; junction bases left unmatched: 20. The germline V gene has CDR1 DFQATT and CDR2 SNEGSKA (reference sequence). CDR3 loop: CSVEPSQRGVPGYEQYF. The CDR3 region has the DNA TGCAGTGTTGAGCCGTCCCAGCGGGGGGTCCCTGGGTACGAGCAGTACTTC.

This clonotype was counted between two and nine times. The V gene is TRBV4-2, the J gene TRBJ2-2, with D maybe TRBD2 (5 bases). CDR1 is LGHNA, CDR2 YNFKEQ, per germline. Trimming took off 0 bases at V and 7 bases at J, with 15 bases between the two ends. There are 16 residues in the CDR3. The CDR3 loop is CASSQEGVSVSGELFF. CDR3 DNA sequence: TGTGCCAGCAGCCAAGAGGGAGTGTCGGTCAGCGGGGAGCTGTTTTTT.

This clonotype showed up many times. The gene calls are TRBV11-2 and TRBJ2-7; weak D call: TRBD2 (5 bases). The germline CDR1 and CDR2 sequences are SGHAT and FQNNGV. This CDR3 comprises 15 residues. V lost 4 bases to trimming and J lost 3 bases, with 16 bases between them. The CDR3 is CASSSRAPILYEQYF. In nucleotides, the CDR3 is TGTGCCAGCAGCTCGCGGGCCCCCATCCTCTACGAGCAGTACTTC.

This clonotype was seen a handful of times. This chain connects TRBV7-2 to TRBJ2-5; 8 bases map to TRBD2. J was trimmed by 1 base and V by 5 bases; bases with no gene match: 6. CDR1 is SGHTA and CDR2 is FQGNSA in the germline V gene. The CDR3 runs to 15 residues. The CDR3 DNA reads TGTGCCAGCAGCATACCTAGCGGGTTCCAAGAGACCCAGTACTTC. Translated: CASSIPSGFQETQYF. The entire variable domain, with the rest obtained from reference TRBV7-2 and TRBJ2-5, is as follows: GAGVSQSPSNKVTEKGKDVELRCDPISGHTALYWYRQSLGQGLEFLIYFQGNSAPDKSGLPSDRFSAERTGGSVSTLTIQRTQQEDSAVYLCASSIPSGFQETQYFGPGTRLLVL.

This clonotype came up many times. This chain connects TRBV27 to TRBJ1-1, with unresolved D. The CDR3 has 15 amino acids. Germline lookup yields CDR1 MNHEY and CDR2 SMNVEV (reference sequence). Trimming took 1 base from V and 4 from J, leaving 13 bases between them. Written as DNA, the CDR3 is TGTGCCAGCAGTTTATACGGGGATACGAGCACTGAAGCTTTCTTT. It specifies CASSLYGDTSTEAFF.

This clonotype was detected many times. This chain joins TRBV5-4 and TRBJ2-7, with D maybe TRBD1 (5 bases). V was pared by 4 bases and J by 3 bases, with 14 bases between. Germline CDR1 and CDR2: SGHNT and YYREEE (reference sequence). The CDR3 sequence is 14 residues long. The CDR3 region is CASSIQAGFYEQYF. In DNA form, the CDR3 reads TGTGCCAGCAGCATCCAGGCAGGGTTCTACGAGCAGTACTTC.

The chain has TRBV7-2 and TRBJ2-1; 7 bases are shared with TRBD2. CDR1 is SGHTA, CDR2 FQGNSA, per germline. Trimming removed 1 base from V and 6 bases from J; junction bases left unmatched: 6. The CDR3 extends over 15 amino acids. The CDR3 DNA is TGTGCCAGCAGCTTAGGGGCGGGGGTTTTCAATGAGCAGTTCTTC. Translating gives CASSLGAGVFNEQFF.

This clonotype was recorded at least ten times. The chain combines TRBV5-1 with TRBJ2-7; the D is unclear. CDR1 is SGHRS, CDR2 YFSETQ, per germline. This CDR3 has 14 amino acids. Trimming pared 0 bases from V and 1 base from J, leaving 8 bases between. The CDR3: CASSLDPRSYEQYF. In nucleotides, the CDR3 is TGCGCCAGCAGCTTGGACCCACGGTCCTACGAGCAGTACTTC.

This clonotype was seen a few times. The chain joins TRBV11-2 to TRBJ2-7, with D perhaps being TRBD1 or TRBD2 (7 bases each). V was pared by 0 bases and J by 2 bases, with 17 bases between. Per the germline V gene, CDR1 is SGHAT and CDR2 is FQNNGV. This CDR3 comprises 17 residues. Here the CDR3 DNA reads TGTGCCAGCAGCTTAGACTCGACAGGGAGGGTCCCCTACGAGCAGTACTTC. Its translation: CASSLDSTGRVPYEQYF.

This clonotype was observed many times. The chain employs TRBV5-5 and TRBJ1-3; possible D gene TRBD1, 6 bases. The V end was cut by 4 bases, the J end by 0 bases, with 20 bases between. This CDR3 has 18 residues. Germline lookup yields CDR1 SGHKS and CDR2 YYEKEE (reference sequence). The CDR3 loop reads CASSRYLGQPNSGNTIYF. The CDR3 region has the DNA TGTGCCAGCAGCCGATACCTAGGACAGCCAAACTCTGGAAACACCATATATTTT.

This clonotype was observed a few times. This chain uses TRBV6-1 with TRBJ1-4, with unresolved D. Trimming took off 2 bases at V and 8 bases at J, with 12 bases between the two ends. CDR1 and CDR2 from the germline V gene are MNHNS and SASEGT. This CDR3 has 14 amino acids. The CDR3 nucleotides are TGTGCCAGCAGTGAATGGGGTAGGGCGGAAAAACTGTTTTTT. Translation: CASSEWGRAEKLFF.

This clonotype was seen at least ten times. The V gene is TRBV7-3, the J gene TRBJ2-2, with unresolved D. Trimming left V 3 bases short and J 5 bases short, with 10 bases between. The CDR3 is 14 amino acids. Germline V lookup: CDR1 SGHTA, CDR2 FQGTGA. The CDR3 DNA follows: TGTGCCAGCAGCTTGGGGTGGCAGACCGGGGAGCTGTTTTTT. Protein product: CASSLGWQTGELFF.

This clonotype has a count of ten or more. This sequence joins TRBV12-3 or TRBV12-4 and TRBJ2-1; 9 bases fit TRBD2. Germline trimming cut 4 bases from V and 7 bases from J; bases unmatched to any gene: 11. The CDR3 spans 16 residues. CDR3 coding DNA: TGTGCCAGCAGTTCAACCTTAGCGGGGGAGGGAAATGAGCAGTTCTTC. It specifies CASSSTLAGEGNEQFF.

This clonotype occurred many times. The chain carries TRBV11-3 and TRBJ2-3, with 11 bases identical to TRBD2. V trimming: 3 bases; J trimming: 3 bases; junction bases outside the gene matches: 2. This CDR3 has 15 residues. CDR1 is SGHNT, CDR2 YENEEA, per germline. CDR3 bases: TGTGCCAGCAGCTTGGGACTAGCGGTAACAGATACGCAGTATTTT. Its translation: CASSLGLAVTDTQYF. The variable domain in full, completed from reference TRBV11-3 and TRBJ2-3, reads EAGVVQSPRYKIIEKKQPVAFWCNPISGHNTLYWYLQNLGQGPELLIRYENEEAVDDSQLPKDRFSAERLKGVDSTLKIQPAELGDSAVYLCASSLGLAVTDTQYFGPGTRLTVL.